This T cell receptor beta chain was identified in a study of T cell repertoires in cytomegalovirus infection. Study-wide context: Public signatures in TCR beta pointed to CMV infection and matching HLA type. Study findings and constraints: Individuals carrying CMV plus the relevant HLA were identified by cumulative frequency of public TCR beta families. CMV-specific HLA-C-restricted TCR beta clonotypes dominated the ex vivo response.

With 7 bases removed from V and 0 bases from J, the gap between germline ends came to 13 bases. Germline-derived CDR1 and CDR2 are SNHLY and FYNNEI. The CDR3 is 14 residues long. Worth noting for this clonotype: Its target is unknown.

TCRdb used MiXCR to reprocess the reads, holding one entry per CDR3 protein. The sample consists of approximately 250,000 distinct CDR3 sequences, approximately 9.1% of them appearing once. The TCR was taken from a human donor in good health (CMV status not recorded). Some clones in this sample may be carry-over from other donors' samples. This sequence joins TRBV2 and TRBJ2-7; D may correspond to TRBD1 or TRBD2 (7 bases each). Input material: PBMCs. In nucleotides, the CDR3 is TGTGCCAGCAAGCAGGGGGACTACTCCTACGAGCAGTACTTC. It codes for CASKQGDYSYEQYF.